This entry is about one T cell receptor (beta chain). The antigen is not known. The sample originates from a study of T-cell memory formation after mild COVID-19. At the level of the study: Each donor largely had its own TCR clusters.

Findings and limits, study-wide: Nothing confirmed that second-wave clones peaking on day 37 were specific for SARS-CoV-2. A second wave expanding day 15 to 37 was CD4+-biased; contracting clones were balanced.

TCR alpha and TCR beta cDNA libraries carrying sample barcodes and UMIs were produced by 5'RACE using constant-segment primers. TCRdb passed the 5' RACE reads through MiXCR, listing each CDR3 protein once. Here the sample spans 350,000 to 500,000 distinct CDR3 sequences, approximately 20% being singletons. The CDR3 consists of 15 residues. CDR1 is DFQATT and CDR2 is SNEGSKA in the germline V gene (reference sequence). V lost 3 bases, J lost 1 base, and 7 bases stayed unmatched. The sample was PBMCs or a T cell subset sorted from them (not recorded which). This chain uses TRBV20-1 with TRBJ2-7, with 9 bases lining up with TRBD2. This receptor was taken from an adult woman who had mild COVID-19 (a few samples of this study predate the infection). Cell type and time point are not known. CDR3 residues: CSASSLAGLSYEQYF. CDR3 nucleotide sequence: TGCAGTGCTAGCTCACTAGCGGGCCTTTCCTACGAGCAGTACTTC.